The next 8 T cell receptor beta chains were all read from a single sample in a study of lymphopenia after photon versus proton radiotherapy. Here immunoSEQ multiplex PCR was the method, and the copy in TCRdb shows in-frame clones only, minus some. The sample includes around 53,000 clones, 65% to 85% of them seen just once. The sample was peripheral blood, taken from a patient treated with photon-based radiotherapy. All receptors derive from a man aged 50-59 years with gastric cancer.

The rearrangement joins TRBV27 to TRBJ1-2, with TRBD1 as a possible D gene (6 bases). The CDR3 covers 16 residues. The V gene lost 3 bases and the J gene lost 5 bases, with 19 bases spanning the gap. From germline, CDR1 is MNHEY and CDR2 SMNVEV (reference sequence). The CDR3 sequence: CASSLGGFSSIYGYTF. The DNA for the CDR3 is TGTGCCAGCAGTTTGGGGGGCTTTAGCTCTATTTATGGCTACACCTTC.

The sample holds a few counts of this clone. The chain couples TRBV28 to TRBJ2-7, with D uncertain. Germline CDR1 and CDR2: MDHEN and SYDVKM. V was pared by 6 bases and J by 5 bases, with 17 bases between. This CDR3 spans 14 amino acids. CDR3 sequence: CASSLSLFGDEQYF. CDR3 sequence (DNA): TGTGCCAGCAGCTTAAGTCTCTTCGGTGACGAGCAGTACTTC.

J is TRBJ2-7 and V is TRBV28; D ambiguous. The V gene lost 3 bases and the J gene lost 2 bases, with 20 bases spanning the gap. Looked up from germline, CDR1 is MDHEN and CDR2 is SYDVKM. This CDR3 contains 17 residues. For the CDR3, the DNA is TGTGCCAGCAGTTTTGTCCCTCACAGAAGATCGACCTACGAGCAGTACTTC. Its protein product is CASSFVPHRRSTYEQYF.

This chain joins TRBV29-1 and TRBJ2-7; D ambiguous. Germline V gene lookup returns CDR1 SQVTM and CDR2 ANQGSEA. This CDR3 has 13 residues. Trimming left V 4 bases short and J 7 bases short, with 17 bases between. The CDR3 loop reads CSVGGNYGVEQYF. In nucleotides, the CDR3 is TGCAGCGTTGGTGGGAACTACGGAGTTGAGCAGTACTTC.

The J gene is TRBJ2-1, the V gene TRBV7-7; the D gene is possibly TRBD2 (5 bases). CDR1 is SSHAT, CDR2 FNYEAQ, per germline (reference sequence). Trimming pared 6 bases from V and 6 bases from J, leaving 15 bases between. The CDR3 is made up of 14 amino acids. CDR3 in amino acids: CASSRTSSANEQFF. The DNA for the CDR3 is TGTGCCAGCAGTAGAACTAGTTCGGCCAATGAGCAGTTCTTC.

This clone was counted only a few times. V is TRBV28 and J is TRBJ1-5; a weak D match, TRBD1 (6 bases). The CDR3 contains 14 residues. Germline V CDR1 and CDR2: MDHEN, SYDVKM. Trimming stripped 5 bases from V and 4 bases from J, with 12 bases between. The CDR3 loop reads CASSTTDSNQPQHF. For the CDR3, the DNA is TGTGCCAGCAGTACCACGGACAGTAATCAGCCCCAGCATTTT.

The V call is TRBV4-1, the J call TRBJ1-1, with D unresolved. The length of the CDR3 is 15 residues. V lost 2 bases, J lost 4 bases, and 14 bases lay in between. Germline CDR1 and CDR2: MGHRA and YSYEKL. As DNA, the CDR3 is TGCGCCAGCAGCCAACGAGACTCCCTTTTCACTGAAGCTTTCTTT. It yields the protein CASSQRDSLFTEAFF.

The genes are TRBV11-2 and TRBJ2-1; the match to TRBD2 covers 10 bases. Germline V lookup: CDR1 SGHAT, CDR2 FQNNGV. This CDR3 comprises 15 residues. After removal of 6 bases from V and 10 bases from J, the junction contained 12 bases not matched to a gene. CDR3 residues: CASRYPGLALGEQFF. The CDR3 DNA follows: TGTGCCAGCAGGTATCCGGGACTAGCGCTCGGCGAGCAGTTCTTC.